The 14 T cell receptor beta chains listed next were all sequenced from one sample in a study of beta chain features in type 1 diabetes. The antigens for these receptors are not known. Of the isolated RNA, all was reverse transcribed, and so the sequenced material was expressed TCRB transcripts. The method was immunoSEQ multiplex PCR; TCRdb's version includes in-frame clones alone and lacks a portion of them. The profile shows over 150,000 clones, 9% to 12% of them singletons. Whole-study results and caveats: A moderate, significant TCRB CDR3 shortening appeared in type 1 diabetes across four CD4+ subsets.

Input material: central memory CD4+ T cells from blood. The receptors originated from a man aged 25 to 45 with type 1 diabetes.

V gene TRBV7-3 combines with J gene TRBJ2-1, with 12 bases that match TRBD2. This CDR3 is 14 amino acids long. V dropped 3 bases and J dropped 7; count of bases not matched to a gene: 1. From germline, CDR1 is SGHTA and CDR2 FQGTGA. CDR3 sequence: CASSFGTSGNEQFF. CDR3 nucleotides: TGTGCCAGCAGCTTCGGGACTAGCGGGAATGAGCAGTTCTTC.

This chain uses TRBV4-2 with TRBJ2-1; maybe TRBD2 (6 bases). The ends were cut back, 1 base at V and 0 bases at J, with 16 bases in the middle. CDR1 is LGHNA, CDR2 YNFKEQ, per germline. CDR3 length equals 18 residues. The CDR3: CASSQVSGALSSYNEQFF. CDR3 DNA sequence: TGTGCCAGCAGCCAAGTGTCGGGAGCGTTGAGCTCCTACAATGAGCAGTTCTTC.

CDR3: CSSRLPNTGELFF. As DNA, the CDR3 is TGCAGCTCACGACTACCGAACACCGGGGAGCTGTTTTTT. The rearrangement uses TRBV29-1 and TRBJ2-2; maybe TRBD2 (5 bases). The CDR3 is 13 amino acids. Trimming cost V 8 bases and J 0 bases, with 10 bases left between them. In germline, CDR1 is SQVTM, CDR2 ANQGSEA.

J is TRBJ2-3 and V is TRBV7-2; D gene ambiguous. The V gene lost 0 bases and the J gene lost 2 bases, with 3 bases spanning the gap. CDR3 length: 13 amino acids. In germline, CDR1 is SGHTA, CDR2 FQGNSA. The CDR3 here is CASSLAYTDTQYF. For the CDR3, the DNA is TGTGCCAGCAGCTTAGCTTACACAGATACGCAGTATTTT.

This clone was counted only a few times. This chain uses TRBV4-2 with TRBJ2-2; TRBD2 matches 12 bases. In germline, CDR1 is LGHNA, CDR2 YNFKEQ. J was trimmed by 1 base and V by 7 bases; bases with no gene match: 4. The CDR3 totals 16 residues. The CDR3 reads CASTKGLAGNTGELFF. The CDR3 region has the DNA TGTGCCAGCACAAAGGGACTAGCGGGGAACACCGGGGAGCTGTTTTTT.

This chain uses TRBV19 with TRBJ2-3, with 8 bases fitting TRBD1. Germline V gene sequence: CDR1 LNHDA, CDR2 SQIVND (reference sequence). J was trimmed by 4 bases and V by 5 bases; bases with no gene match: 8. The CDR3 loop spans 15 amino acids. CDR3 region: CASSHRTGRSDTQYF. The CDR3, as DNA: TGTGCCAGTAGTCACAGGACAGGGCGATCAGATACGCAGTATTTT.

This clone occurred a few times. The rearrangement links TRBV6-1 to TRBJ1-3, with D unresolved. V was pared by 3 bases and J by 4 bases, with 10 bases between. CDR3 length: 14 amino acids. Germline values: CDR1 MNHNS, CDR2 SASEGT. The CDR3 sequence is CASSETKKGNTIYF. The CDR3 region has the DNA TGTGCCAGCAGTGAGACTAAGAAAGGAAACACCATATATTTT.

This chain links TRBV28 with TRBJ2-3; D unclear. Between the trimmed V and J ends, which lost 3 bases and 15 bases, there was a span of 13 bases. Per germline, CDR1 MDHEN and CDR2 SYDVKM. The CDR3 runs 11 residues. Here the CDR3 reads CASSFYSKPYF. The CDR3 nucleotides are TGTGCCAGCAGTTTCTATTCTAAACCATATTTT.

This clone appeared a few times. The chain links TRBV9 to TRBJ2-2; tentatively, D is TRBD2 (5 bases). Trimming removed 4 bases at V and 4 bases at J, with 14 bases between. Germline lookup yields CDR1 SGDLS and CDR2 YYNGEE. The CDR3 extends over 15 amino acids. The CDR3 coding sequence is TGTGCCAGCAGCCCGACGGGTGGGAGCACCGGGGAGCTGTTTTTT. This sequence encodes CASSPTGGSTGELFF.

This clone came up a few times. The rearrangement links TRBV4-2 to TRBJ2-3; 9 bases align to TRBD2. The CDR3 spans 13 residues. Germline assignment: CDR1 LGHNA and CDR2 YNFKEQ. J was trimmed by 13 bases and V by 0 bases; bases with no gene match: 5. The CDR3 sequence is CASSQDSSGNKYF. CDR3 nucleotides: TGTGCCAGCAGCCAAGATTCTAGCGGGAATAAGTATTTT.

V is TRBV2 and J is TRBJ1-5; 8 bases map to TRBD1. From germline, CDR1 is SNHLY and CDR2 FYNNEI. The trim removed 5 bases at V and 1 base at J, leaving 10 bases unmatched. The CDR3 runs to 17 residues. CDR3 region: CASSPNYRGKSNQPQHF. For the CDR3, the DNA is TGTGCCAGCAGTCCAAATTACAGGGGGAAGAGCAATCAGCCCCAGCATTTT.

This clone was counted a few times. DNA of the CDR3: TGCGCCACCTACCTAGGCGCGAACACCGGGGAGCTGTTTTTT. It is translated as CATYLGANTGELFF. The gene calls are TRBV5-1 and TRBJ2-2; D is unresolved. The CDR3 runs 14 residues. CDR1 and CDR2 from the germline V gene are SGHRS and YFSETQ. Trimming cost V 9 bases and J 0 bases, with 12 bases left between them.

V usage is TRBV28 and J usage is TRBJ2-5; 7 nucleotides align to TRBD2. J gave up 5 bases and V 8 bases, and 8 bases lay outside the gene matches. This CDR3 is built from 13 residues. Looked up from germline, CDR1 is MDHEN and CDR2 is SYDVKM. This chain's CDR3 is CASGRGSGETQYF. CDR3 bases: TGTGCCAGCGGGAGGGGCAGCGGGGAGACCCAGTACTTC.

This clone has only a few counts. The V gene is TRBV19, the J gene TRBJ1-5, with D perhaps matching TRBD1 (5 bases). From germline, CDR1 is LNHDA and CDR2 SQIVND (reference sequence). The CDR3 sequence is 15 residues long. V lost 3 bases to trimming and J lost 4 bases, with 13 bases between them. The CDR3 is CASSIGGKGNQPQHF. The DNA of the CDR3 is TGTGCCAGTAGTATCGGGGGGAAGGGGAATCAGCCCCAGCATTTT.